The 3 T cell receptor beta chains reported below all come from one sample, sequenced in a study of T cell repertoires in cytomegalovirus infection. TCRdb re-called the reads with MiXCR, one entry per CDR3 protein. Of nearly 700,000 distinct CDR3 sequences listed, around 32% are singletons. Their antigens are not known. The sample in question was cultured PBMCs, obtained from culture after CMV antigen stimulation. The receptors were sampled from a human donor in good health (CMV status not recorded). Some clones in this sample may be carry-over from other donors' samples.

The chain carries TRBV9 and TRBJ2-7; D remains unclear. Germline V gene lookup returns CDR1 SGDLS and CDR2 YYNGEE. This CDR3 is 13 amino acids long. V was pared by 0 bases and J by 6 bases, with 10 bases between. The CDR3 loop is CASSVELRSEQYF. CDR3 nucleotide sequence: TGTGCCAGCAGCGTAGAGCTACGGAGCGAGCAGTACTTC.

V gene TRBV7-7 combines with J gene TRBJ1-2, with 7 positions matching TRBD1. Germline assignment: CDR1 SSHAT and CDR2 FNYEAQ (reference sequence). The CDR3 sequence is 15 residues long. V lost 6 bases to trimming and J lost 5 bases; unmatched junction nucleotides: 12. The DNA for the CDR3 is TGTGCCAGCAGGGGACTCAGGTGCAGGGGGTATGGCTACACCTTC. It translates to CASRGLRCRGYGYTF.

This sequence joins TRBV5-1 and TRBJ1-4; 8 positions agree with TRBD1. Germline V gene sequence: CDR1 SGHRS, CDR2 YFSETQ. The CDR3 runs 15 residues. Trimming removed 4 bases from V and 6 bases from J; junction bases left unmatched: 8. The CDR3: CASSTAGTGDEKLFF. The CDR3 nucleotides read TGCGCCAGCAGCACAGCCGGGACAGGAGATGAAAAACTGTTTTTT.